The 10 T cell receptor beta chains in this list originate from one sample, sequenced in a study of Ad26.COV2.S vaccination and SARS-CoV-2 variants. Treatment of the sample: about 20 received Ad26.COV2.S at low or high dose, single or two shots; 5 received placebo; per-sample allocation not given. Day 63 after the first injection of vaccine or placebo was the sampling time. Assay used: immunoSEQ multiplex PCR; TCRdb lists only in-frame clones, some missing. The profile shows about 500,000 clones, roughly 87% of them singletons. The specimen comprised peripheral blood, sampled in a trial of Ad26.COV2.S vaccine versus placebo. The receptors stem from a person aged 18 to 65 who received the Ad26.COV2.S COVID-19 vaccine or a placebo.

The chain carries TRBV6-5 and TRBJ2-2; 9 bases line up with TRBD2. The CDR3 is made up of 16 amino acids. Germline V lookup: CDR1 MNHEY, CDR2 SVGAGI. V shed 1 base and J 5 bases; nucleotides not matched to a gene: 5. The CDR3 region has the DNA TGTGCCAGCAGTTACTTTACCGCGGGGGGGACCGGGGAGCTGTTTTTT. This gives the protein CASSYFTAGGTGELFF.

The genes are TRBV14 and TRBJ2-7; 12 bases map to TRBD2. The V gene end was trimmed by 4 bases and the J gene end by 7 bases; junction bases not matched to a gene: 5. The CDR3 extends over 14 amino acids. Germline V CDR1 and CDR2: SGHDN, FVKESK. This CDR3 is CASSLGLAGLEQYF. Written as DNA, the CDR3 is TGTGCCAGCAGCCTCGGACTAGCGGGATTGGAGCAGTACTTC.

This clone was seen a single time. The rearrangement joins TRBV5-1 to TRBJ1-5, with D perhaps TRBD1 (5 bases). The V gene lost 0 bases and the J gene lost 3 bases, with 10 bases spanning the gap. This CDR3 has 15 residues. CDR1 is SGHRS, CDR2 YFSETQ, per germline. The CDR3 DNA follows: TGCGCCAGCAGCTTGGAGGGGATATACAATCAGCCCCAGCATTTT. It codes for CASSLEGIYNQPQHF.

The chain carries TRBV7-2 and TRBJ2-5; TRBD2 agrees at 10 bases. There are 16 residues in the CDR3. J gave up 5 bases and V 1 base, and 7 bases lay outside the gene matches. In germline, CDR1 is SGHTA, CDR2 FQGNSA. The CDR3 here is CASSLVSGRAGETQYF. As DNA, the CDR3 is TGTGCCAGCAGCTTAGTCAGCGGGAGGGCCGGTGAGACCCAGTACTTC.

The chain links TRBV14 to TRBJ2-5, with 11 bases lining up with TRBD2. The CDR3 runs 15 residues. Germline V gene data show CDR1 as SGHDN and CDR2 as FVKESK. V shed 1 base and J 3 bases; nucleotides not matched to a gene: 1. For the CDR3, the DNA is TGTGCCAGCAGCCAAGGACTAGCGGGAAAAGAGACCCAGTACTTC. This sequence encodes CASSQGLAGKETQYF.

This chain connects TRBV18 to TRBJ2-1; 7 bases are shared with TRBD2. The germline V gene has CDR1 KGHSH and CDR2 LQKENI. The CDR3 length is 17 residues. V shed 1 base, J shed 7 bases, and the junction held 13 bases outside the gene matches. CDR3: CASSPRVPSGDLNEQFF. Written as DNA, the CDR3 is TGTGCCAGCTCACCACGTGTCCCCAGCGGGGATCTTAATGAGCAGTTCTTC.

V gene TRBV30 combines with J gene TRBJ2-7; D is uncertain. The ends were cut back, 2 bases at V and 4 bases at J, with 12 bases in the middle. Looked up from germline, CDR1 is GTSNPN and CDR2 is SVGIG (reference sequence). This CDR3 contains 13 residues. The CDR3 protein is CAWSFGREYEQYF. As DNA, the CDR3 is TGTGCCTGGAGTTTTGGTAGGGAATACGAGCAGTACTTC.

The chain's CDR3 is CASSLGGTGFRNSPLHF. CDR3 sequence (DNA): TGTGCCAGCAGCTTAGGGGGGACAGGGTTCAGGAATTCACCCCTCCACTTT. V gene TRBV7-6 combines with J gene TRBJ1-6; TRBD1 matches 9 bases. Germline V gene data show CDR1 as SGHVS and CDR2 as FNYEAQ. The V segment lost 1 base and the J segment 7 bases; nucleotides outside the gene matches: 8. This CDR3 spans 17 amino acids.

CDR3 loop: CASSSPMIGRNTEAFF. CDR3 in DNA: TGTGCCAGCAGTTCTCCTATGATAGGACGGAACACTGAAGCTTTCTTT. This chain joins TRBV6-5 and TRBJ1-1; the D is unclear. This CDR3 is 16 amino acids long. Germline CDR1 is MNHEY and CDR2 is SVGAGI. V lost 4 bases to trimming and J lost 1 base, with 16 bases between them.

The chain carries TRBV11-2 and TRBJ2-2; 12 bases are a match to TRBD2. V lost 0 bases and J lost 7; bases outside the gene matches: 12. The CDR3 covers 19 residues. Germline values: CDR1 SGHAT, CDR2 FQNNGV. The CDR3 loop is CASSLDLLRLAGVSGELFF. In DNA, the CDR3 is TGTGCCAGCAGCTTAGATCTTTTACGACTAGCGGGAGTAAGCGGGGAGCTGTTTTTT. The variable domain in full, completed from reference TRBV11-2 and TRBJ2-2, reads EAGVAQSPRYKIIEKRQSVAFWCNPISGHATLYWYQQILGQGPKLLIQFQNNGVVDDSQLPKDRFSAERLKGVDSTLKIQPAKLEDSAVYLCASSLDLLRLAGVSGELFFGEGSRLTVL.